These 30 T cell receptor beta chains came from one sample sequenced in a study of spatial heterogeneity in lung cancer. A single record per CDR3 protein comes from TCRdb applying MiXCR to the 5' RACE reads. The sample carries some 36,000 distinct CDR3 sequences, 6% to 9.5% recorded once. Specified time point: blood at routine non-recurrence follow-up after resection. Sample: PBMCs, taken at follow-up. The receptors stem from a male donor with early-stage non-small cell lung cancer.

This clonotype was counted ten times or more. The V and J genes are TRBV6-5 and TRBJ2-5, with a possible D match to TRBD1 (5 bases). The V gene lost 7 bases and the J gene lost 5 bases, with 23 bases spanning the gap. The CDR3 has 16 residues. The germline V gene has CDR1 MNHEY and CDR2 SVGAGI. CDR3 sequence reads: CASKEGLQQEQETQYF. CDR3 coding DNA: TGTGCCAGCAAAGAAGGGCTGCAACAGGAGCAGGAGACCCAGTACTTC.

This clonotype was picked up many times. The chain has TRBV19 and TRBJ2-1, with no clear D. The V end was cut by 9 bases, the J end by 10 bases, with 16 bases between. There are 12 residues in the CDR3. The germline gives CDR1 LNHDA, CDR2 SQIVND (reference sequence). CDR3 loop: CASPSRNGEQFF. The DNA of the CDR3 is TGTGCCAGCCCCTCGAGAAACGGGGAGCAGTTCTTC.

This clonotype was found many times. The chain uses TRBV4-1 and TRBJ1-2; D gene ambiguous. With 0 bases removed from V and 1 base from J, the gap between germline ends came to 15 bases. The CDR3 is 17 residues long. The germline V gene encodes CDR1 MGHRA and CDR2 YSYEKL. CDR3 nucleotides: TGCGCCAGCAGCCAAGATAGTTTCCAGATTGATAACTATGGCTACACCTTC. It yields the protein CASSQDSFQIDNYGYTF.

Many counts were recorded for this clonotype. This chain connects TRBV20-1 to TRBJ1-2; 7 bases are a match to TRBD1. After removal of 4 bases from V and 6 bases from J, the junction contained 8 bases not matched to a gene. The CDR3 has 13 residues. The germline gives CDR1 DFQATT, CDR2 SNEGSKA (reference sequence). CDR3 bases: TGCAGTGCTATTCTGGGACAGATAAATGGCTACACCTTC. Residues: CSAILGQINGYTF.

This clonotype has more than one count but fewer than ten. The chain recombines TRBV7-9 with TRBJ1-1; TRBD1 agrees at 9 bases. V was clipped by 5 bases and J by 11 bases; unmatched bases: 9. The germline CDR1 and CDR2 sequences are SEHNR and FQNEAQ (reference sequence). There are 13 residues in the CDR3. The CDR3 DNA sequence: TGTGCCAGCAGCCTCCCGGACAGGGGCTGGGCTTTCTTT. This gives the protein CASSLPDRGWAFF.

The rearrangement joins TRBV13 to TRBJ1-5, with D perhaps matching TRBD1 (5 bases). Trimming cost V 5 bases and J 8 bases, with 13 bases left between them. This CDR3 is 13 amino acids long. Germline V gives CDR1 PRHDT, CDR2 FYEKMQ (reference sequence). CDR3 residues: CASSQMGGEPQHF. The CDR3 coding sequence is TGTGCCAGCAGCCAAATGGGGGGAGAGCCCCAGCATTTT.

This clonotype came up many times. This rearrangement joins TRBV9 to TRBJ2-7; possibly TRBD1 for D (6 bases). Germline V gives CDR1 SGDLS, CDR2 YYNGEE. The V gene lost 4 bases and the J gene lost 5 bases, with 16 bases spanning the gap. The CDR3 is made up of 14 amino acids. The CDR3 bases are TGTGCCAGCAGCCCTACAGGGACGGGGAACGAGCAGTACTTC. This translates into CASSPTGTGNEQYF.

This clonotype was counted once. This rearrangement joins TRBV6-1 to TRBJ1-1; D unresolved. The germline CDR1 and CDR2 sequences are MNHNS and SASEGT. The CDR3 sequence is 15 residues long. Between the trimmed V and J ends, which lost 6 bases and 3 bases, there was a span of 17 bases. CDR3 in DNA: TGTGCCAGCAGAGGGAGCAGCTTCGGGGACACTGAAGCTTTCTTT. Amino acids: CASRGSSFGDTEAFF.

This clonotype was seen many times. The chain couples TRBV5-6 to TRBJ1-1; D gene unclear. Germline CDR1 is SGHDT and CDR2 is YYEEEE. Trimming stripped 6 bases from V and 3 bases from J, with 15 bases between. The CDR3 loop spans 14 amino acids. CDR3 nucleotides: TGTGCCAGCACCCCACTGGGAATCGACACTGAAGCTTTCTTT. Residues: CASTPLGIDTEAFF.

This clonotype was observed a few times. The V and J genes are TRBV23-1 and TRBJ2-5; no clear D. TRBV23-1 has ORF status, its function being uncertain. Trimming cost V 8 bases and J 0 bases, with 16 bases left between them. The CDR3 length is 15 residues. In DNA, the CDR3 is TGCGCCAGCCACCCCTGTACAGTACACCAAGAGACCCAGTACTTC. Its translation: CASHPCTVHQETQYF.

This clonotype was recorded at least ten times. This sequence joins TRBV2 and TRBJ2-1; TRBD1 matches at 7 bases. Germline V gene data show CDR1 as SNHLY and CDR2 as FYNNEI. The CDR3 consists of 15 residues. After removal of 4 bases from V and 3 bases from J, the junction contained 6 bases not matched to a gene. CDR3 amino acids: CASSGMTGSYNEQFF. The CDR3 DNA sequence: TGTGCCAGCAGTGGAATGACAGGGAGCTACAATGAGCAGTTCTTC.

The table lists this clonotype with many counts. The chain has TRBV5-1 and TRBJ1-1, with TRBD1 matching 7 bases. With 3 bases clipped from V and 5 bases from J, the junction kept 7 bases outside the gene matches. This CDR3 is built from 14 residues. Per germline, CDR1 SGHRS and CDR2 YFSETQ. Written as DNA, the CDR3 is TGCGCCAGCAGCTCCAGGGGGGGCTGGACTGAAGCTTTCTTT. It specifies CASSSRGGWTEAFF.

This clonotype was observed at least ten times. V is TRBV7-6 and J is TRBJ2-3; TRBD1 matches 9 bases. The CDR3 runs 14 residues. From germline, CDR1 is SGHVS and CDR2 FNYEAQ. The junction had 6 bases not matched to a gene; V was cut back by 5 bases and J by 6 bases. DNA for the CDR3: TGTGCCAGCAGCCCGGGACAGGGTAGGGATACGCAGTATTTT. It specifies CASSPGQGRDTQYF.

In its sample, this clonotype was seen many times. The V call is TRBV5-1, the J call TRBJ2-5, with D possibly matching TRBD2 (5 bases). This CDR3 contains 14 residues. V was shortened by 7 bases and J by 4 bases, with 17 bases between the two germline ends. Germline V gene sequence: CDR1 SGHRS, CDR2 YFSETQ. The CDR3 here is CASFAGWERETQYF. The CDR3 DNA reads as TGCGCCAGCTTCGCTGGTTGGGAGCGAGAGACCCAGTACTTC.

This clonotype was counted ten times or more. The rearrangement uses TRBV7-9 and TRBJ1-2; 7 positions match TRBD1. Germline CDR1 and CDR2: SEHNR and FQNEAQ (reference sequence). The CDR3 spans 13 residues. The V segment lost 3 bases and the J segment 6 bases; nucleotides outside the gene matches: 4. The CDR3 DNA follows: TGTGCCAGCAGCTTTGGGCAGGGGGATGGCTACACCTTC. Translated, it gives CASSFGQGDGYTF. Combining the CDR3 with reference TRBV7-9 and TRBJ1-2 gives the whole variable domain DTGVSQNPRHKITKRGQNVTFRCDPISEHNRLYWYRQTLGQGPEFLTYFQNEAQLEKSRLLSDRFSAERPKGSFSTLEIQRTEQGDSAMYLCASSFGQGDGYTFGSGTRLTVV.

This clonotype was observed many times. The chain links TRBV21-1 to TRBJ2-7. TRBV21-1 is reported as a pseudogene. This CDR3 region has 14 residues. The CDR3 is CASSKERHSYEQYF. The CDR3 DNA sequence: TGTGCCAGCAGCAAAGAACGGCACTCCTACGAGCAGTACTTC.

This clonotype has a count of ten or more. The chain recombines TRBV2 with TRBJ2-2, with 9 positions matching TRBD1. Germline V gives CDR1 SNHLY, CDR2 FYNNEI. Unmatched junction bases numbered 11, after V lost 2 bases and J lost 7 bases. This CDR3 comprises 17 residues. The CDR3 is CASSESGTGGIFGELFF. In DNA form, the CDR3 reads TGTGCCAGCAGTGAATCGGGAACAGGGGGCATTTTCGGGGAGCTGTTTTTT.

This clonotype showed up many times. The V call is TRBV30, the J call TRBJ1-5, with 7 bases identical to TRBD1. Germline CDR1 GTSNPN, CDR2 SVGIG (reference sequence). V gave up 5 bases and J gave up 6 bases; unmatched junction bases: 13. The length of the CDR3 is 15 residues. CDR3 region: CAWSETGKRGQPQHF. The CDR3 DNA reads TGTGCCTGGTCCGAGACAGGGAAGAGAGGTCAGCCCCAGCATTTT.

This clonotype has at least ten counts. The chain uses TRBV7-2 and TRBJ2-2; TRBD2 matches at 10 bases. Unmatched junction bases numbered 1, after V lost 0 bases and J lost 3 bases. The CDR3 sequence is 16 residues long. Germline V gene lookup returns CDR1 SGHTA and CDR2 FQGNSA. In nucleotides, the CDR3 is TGTGCCAGCAGCTTAGCTAGCGGGGGGTACACCGGGGAGCTGTTTTTT. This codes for CASSLASGGYTGELFF.

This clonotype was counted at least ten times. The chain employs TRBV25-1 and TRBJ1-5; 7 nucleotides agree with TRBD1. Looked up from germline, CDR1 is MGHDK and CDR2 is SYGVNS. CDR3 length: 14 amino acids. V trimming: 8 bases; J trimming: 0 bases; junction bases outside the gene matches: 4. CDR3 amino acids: CASGGTDSNQPQHF. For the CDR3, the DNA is TGTGCCAGCGGCGGGACAGATAGCAATCAGCCCCAGCATTTT. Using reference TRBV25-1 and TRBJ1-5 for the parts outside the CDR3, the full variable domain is EADIYQTPRYLVIGTGKKITLECSQTMGHDKMYWYQQDPGMELHLIHYSYGVNSTEKGDLSSESTVSRIRTEHFPLTLESARPSHTSQYLCASGGTDSNQPQHFGDGTRLSIL.

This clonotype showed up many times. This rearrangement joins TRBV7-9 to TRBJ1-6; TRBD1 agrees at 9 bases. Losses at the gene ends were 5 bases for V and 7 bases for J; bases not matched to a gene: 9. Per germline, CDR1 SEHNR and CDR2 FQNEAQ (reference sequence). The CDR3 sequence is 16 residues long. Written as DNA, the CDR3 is TGTGCCAGCAGCCGAAGCCCGGGACAGGGCAATTCACCCCTCCACTTT. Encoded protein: CASSRSPGQGNSPLHF.

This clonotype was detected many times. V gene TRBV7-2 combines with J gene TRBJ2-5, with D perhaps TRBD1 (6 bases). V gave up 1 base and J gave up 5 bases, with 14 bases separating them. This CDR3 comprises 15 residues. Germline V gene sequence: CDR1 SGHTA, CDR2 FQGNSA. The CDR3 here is CASSLGPTGMETQYF. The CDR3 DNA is TGTGCCAGCAGCTTAGGACCCACAGGGATGGAGACCCAGTACTTC.

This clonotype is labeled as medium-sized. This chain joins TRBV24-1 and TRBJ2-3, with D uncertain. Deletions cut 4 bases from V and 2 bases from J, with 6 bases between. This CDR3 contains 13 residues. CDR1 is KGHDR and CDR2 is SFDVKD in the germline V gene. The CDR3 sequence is CATSDDTTDTQYF. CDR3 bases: TGTGCCACCAGTGACGACACCACAGATACGCAGTATTTT.

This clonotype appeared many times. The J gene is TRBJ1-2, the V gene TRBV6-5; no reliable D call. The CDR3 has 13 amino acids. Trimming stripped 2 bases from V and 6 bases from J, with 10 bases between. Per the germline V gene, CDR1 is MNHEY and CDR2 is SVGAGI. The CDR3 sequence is CASSYRGPDGYTF. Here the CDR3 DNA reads TGTGCCAGCAGTTACCGTGGTCCAGATGGCTACACCTTC.

As DNA, the CDR3 is TGTGCCAGCATTGCCCGGGGGGTTAATGGCTACACCTTC. Protein sequence: CASIARGVNGYTF. The chain employs TRBV2 and TRBJ1-2, with D perhaps TRBD1 (5 bases). There are 13 residues in the CDR3. CDR1 is SNHLY, CDR2 FYNNEI, per germline. The V end lost 7 bases, the J end lost 6 bases, and 15 bases lay between the germline ends.

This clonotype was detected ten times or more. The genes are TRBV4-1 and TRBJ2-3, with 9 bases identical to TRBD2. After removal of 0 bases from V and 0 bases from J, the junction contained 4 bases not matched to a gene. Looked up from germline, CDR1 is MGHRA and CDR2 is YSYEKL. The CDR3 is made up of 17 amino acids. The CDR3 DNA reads TGCGCCAGCAGCCAAGACGGTAGCGGGAGTAGCACAGATACGCAGTATTTT. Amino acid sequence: CASSQDGSGSSTDTQYF.

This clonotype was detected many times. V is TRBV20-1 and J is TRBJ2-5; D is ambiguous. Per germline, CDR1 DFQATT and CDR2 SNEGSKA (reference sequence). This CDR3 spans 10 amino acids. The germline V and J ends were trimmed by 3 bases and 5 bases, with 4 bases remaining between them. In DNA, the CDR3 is TGCAGTGCTAGGGGGGAGACCCAGTACTTC. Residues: CSARGETQYF.

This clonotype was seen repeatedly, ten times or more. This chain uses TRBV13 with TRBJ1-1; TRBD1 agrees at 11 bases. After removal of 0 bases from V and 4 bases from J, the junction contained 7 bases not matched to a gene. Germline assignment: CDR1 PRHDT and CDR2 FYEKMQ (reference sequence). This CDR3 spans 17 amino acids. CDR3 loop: CASSLGGTGGPSTEAFF. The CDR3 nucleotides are TGTGCCAGCAGCTTAGGAGGGACAGGGGGGCCCAGCACTGAAGCTTTCTTT.

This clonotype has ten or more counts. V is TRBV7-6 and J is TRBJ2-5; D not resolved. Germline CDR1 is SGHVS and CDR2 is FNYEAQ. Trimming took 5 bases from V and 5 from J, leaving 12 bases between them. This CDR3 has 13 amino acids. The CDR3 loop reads CASSAQVQETQYF. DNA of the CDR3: TGTGCCAGCAGCGCTCAAGTCCAGGAGACCCAGTACTTC.

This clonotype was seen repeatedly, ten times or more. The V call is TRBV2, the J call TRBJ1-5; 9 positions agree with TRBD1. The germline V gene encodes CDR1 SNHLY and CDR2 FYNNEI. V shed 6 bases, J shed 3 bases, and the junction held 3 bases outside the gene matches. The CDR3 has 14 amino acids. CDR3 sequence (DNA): TGTGCCAGCAGGGGACAGGGTAACAATCAGCCCCAGCATTTT. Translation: CASRGQGNNQPQHF. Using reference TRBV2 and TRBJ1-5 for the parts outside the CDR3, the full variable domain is EPEVTQTPSHQVTQMGQEVILRCVPISNHLYFYWYRQILGQKVEFLVSFYNNEISEKSEIFDDQFSVERPDGSNFTLKIRSTKLEDSAMYFCASRGQGNNQPQHFGDGTRLSIL.